The 7 T cell receptor beta chains below were found in one sample sequenced in a study of cytomegalovirus exposure and HLA in healthy donors (dated by TCRdb to 2016 to 2017). The library was prepared using the immunoSEQ multiplex PCR assay. The multiplex PCR relied on a mix of 60 forward primers for TCR Vbeta segments and 13 reverse primers for TCR Jbeta segments. In its TCRdb copy, this immuneACCESS table keeps in-frame sequences only and misses some clones. Where compared with another copy, unresolved V genes explain less than half of these, and the others have no known cause. Recorded for this sample are 90,000 to 140,000 clones; 15% of them occurred a single time. The top ten clones comprise more than 0.8% of the sample. The sample consisted of PBMCs. These receptors were collected from a female donor in good health and CMV-seronegative.

The chain has TRBV29-1 and TRBJ1-2; 8 bases are shared with TRBD1. Trimming at V came to 4 bases and at J to 5 bases, leaving 3 bases not matched to a gene. CDR3 length: 12 residues. Germline loops: CDR1 SQVTM, CDR2 ANQGSEA. Here the CDR3 DNA reads TGCAGCGTTGGACAGGGGAAGTATGGCTACACCTTC. Protein sequence: CSVGQGKYGYTF.

CDR3 sequence: CSVAGTTAQETQYF. The CDR3 DNA is TGCAGCGTGGCTGGGACTACGGCTCAAGAGACCCAGTACTTC. The V and J genes are TRBV29-1 and TRBJ2-5; 7 bases are a match to TRBD2. The length of the CDR3 is 14 residues. Trimming removed 6 bases from V and 2 bases from J; junction bases left unmatched: 9. Per the germline V gene, CDR1 is SQVTM and CDR2 is ANQGSEA.

V usage is TRBV5-1 and J usage is TRBJ2-2; tentative D call: TRBD1 (5 bases). V shed 0 bases and J shed 1 base, with 16 bases lying between them. The CDR3 has 18 residues. Germline CDR1 reads SGHRS; CDR2 reads YFSETQ. The CDR3 sequence is CASSLDRMIGKNTGELFF. The CDR3 nucleotides read TGCGCCAGCAGCTTGGACAGGATGATAGGGAAGAACACCGGGGAGCTGTTTTTT. Filled out from reference TRBV5-1 and TRBJ2-2, the complete variable domain reads KAGVTQTPRYLIKTRGQQVTLSCSPISGHRSVSWYQQTPGQGLQFLFEYFSETQRNKGNFPGRFSGRQFSNSRSEMNVSTLELGDSALYLCASSLDRMIGKNTGELFFGEGSRLTVL.

This clone occurred a few times. V is TRBV4-1 and J is TRBJ1-2; 8 nucleotides agree with TRBD1. The CDR3 is 15 residues long. Germline CDR1 and CDR2: MGHRA and YSYEKL. The trim removed 0 bases at V and 5 bases at J, leaving 5 bases unmatched. CDR3 bases: TGCGCCAGCAGCCAAGAGCCGGGACAGGTTTATGGCTACACCTTC. Translation gives CASSQEPGQVYGYTF.

The rearrangement uses TRBV9 and TRBJ2-7; D unresolved. The CDR3 consists of 13 residues. Trimming stripped 0 bases from V and 7 bases from J, with 11 bases between. Germline CDR1 reads SGDLS; CDR2 reads YYNGEE. This chain's CDR3 is CASSVGPVGEQYF. The DNA of the CDR3 is TGTGCCAGCAGCGTAGGCCCAGTCGGGGAGCAGTACTTC.

The CDR3 loop is CATSRDHITGGGGYTF. In DNA form, the CDR3 reads TGTGCCACCAGCAGAGACCATATCACAGGGGGCGGTGGCTACACCTTC. V gene TRBV15 combines with J gene TRBJ1-2, with TRBD1 matching over 9 bases. Germline lookup yields CDR1 LNHNV and CDR2 YYDKDF (reference sequence). V lost 0 bases, J lost 7 bases, and 9 bases stayed unmatched. The CDR3 runs 16 residues.

This clone showed up just a few times. This chain links TRBV9 with TRBJ1-2; no clear D gene. Trimming took off 0 bases at V and 4 bases at J, with 13 bases between the two ends. This CDR3 region has 15 residues. CDR1 SGDLS and CDR2 YYNGEE come from the germline V gene. CDR3 nucleotides: TGTGCCAGCAGCGTAGTAGTCTCCGGGAGCTATGGCTACACCTTC. It translates to CASSVVVSGSYGYTF.